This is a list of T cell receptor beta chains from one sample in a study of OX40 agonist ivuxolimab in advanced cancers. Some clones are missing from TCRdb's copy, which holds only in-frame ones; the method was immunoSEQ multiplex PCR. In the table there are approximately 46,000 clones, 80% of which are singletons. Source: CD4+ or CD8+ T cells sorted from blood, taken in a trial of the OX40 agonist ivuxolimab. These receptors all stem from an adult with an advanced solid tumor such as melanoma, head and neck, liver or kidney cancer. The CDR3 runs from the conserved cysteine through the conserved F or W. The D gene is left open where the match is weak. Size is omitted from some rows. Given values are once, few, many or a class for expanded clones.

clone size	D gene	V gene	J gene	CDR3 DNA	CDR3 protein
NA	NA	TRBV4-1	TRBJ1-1	TGCGCCAGCAGCCGACCTGGGGATCCGAACACTGAAGCTTTCTTT	CASSRPGDPNTEAFF
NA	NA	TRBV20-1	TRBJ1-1	TGCAGTGTCCGGGGAGCATTATTGGCTTTCTTT	CSVRGALLAFF
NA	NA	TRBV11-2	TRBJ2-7	TGTGCCAGCAGCCGTCGATCGGGTTTTATATACGAGCAGTACTTC	CASSRRSGFIYEQYF
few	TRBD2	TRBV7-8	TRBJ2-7	TGTGCCAGCAGCTTAGGGGCTAGCGGGTCCTACGAGCAGTACTTC	CASSLGASGSYEQYF
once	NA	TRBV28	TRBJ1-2	TGTGCCAGCAGTATATCGAGCCCCAATGGCTACACCTTC	CASSISSPNGYTF
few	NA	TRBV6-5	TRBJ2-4	TGTGCCAGCAGTTACGTAGCCCGGGAAAACATTCAGTACTTC	CASSYVARENIQYF
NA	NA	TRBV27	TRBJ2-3	TGTGCCAGCAGTTTAACAGCCCAGGGAGATACGCAGTATTTT	CASSLTAQGDTQYF
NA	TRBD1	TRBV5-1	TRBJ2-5	TGCGCCAGCAGCCTCGGGGTACAGGGGGGCCAAGAGACCCAGTACTTC	CASSLGVQGGQETQYF
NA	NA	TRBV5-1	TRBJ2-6	TGCGCCAGCAGCTTGGAGGGCTCAGGGGCCAACGTCCTGACTTTC	CASSLEGSGANVLTF
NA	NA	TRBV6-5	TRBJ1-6	TGTGCCAGCAGTTACTCAGGGGTCCCCCTCCACTTT	CASSYSGVPLHF
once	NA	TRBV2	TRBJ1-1	TGTGCCAGCAGGGGCCAGGGGACGAACACTGAAGCTTTCTTT	CASRGQGTNTEAFF
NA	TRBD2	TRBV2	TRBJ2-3	TGTGCCAGACATAGGACTAGCGGGGGTAGGGATACGCAGTATTTT	CARHRTSGGRDTQYF
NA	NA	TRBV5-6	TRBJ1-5	TGTGCCAGCAGCACTTACGGGAGATCCAATCAGCCCCAGCATTTT	CASSTYGRSNQPQHF
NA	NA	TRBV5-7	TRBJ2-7	TGTGCCAGCAGCCCCCTTTGCGAGCAGTACTTC	CASSPLCEQYF
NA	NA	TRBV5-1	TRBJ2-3	TGCGCCAGCAGCCCGGAAACGCGCCGCACAGATACGCAGTATTTT	CASSPETRRTDTQYF
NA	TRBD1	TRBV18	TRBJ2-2	TGTGCCAGCTCACCAAGGACTCCGGGACAGGGGGCCGGGGAGCTGTTTTTT	CASSPRTPGQGAGELFF
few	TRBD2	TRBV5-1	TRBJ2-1	TGCGCCAGCAGACCTAGCGGGGGAGCCTACAATGAGCAGTTCTTC	CASRPSGGAYNEQFF
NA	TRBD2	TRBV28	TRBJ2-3	TGTGCCAGCAGTCTCGGGACTAGCGGGAGGGGTACGCAGTATTTT	CASSLGTSGRGTQYF
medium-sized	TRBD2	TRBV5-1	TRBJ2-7	TGCGCCAGCAGCTTGGCCATAAGCGGGGGATCCTACGAGCAGTACTTC	CASSLAISGGSYEQYF
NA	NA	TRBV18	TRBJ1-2	TGTGCCAGCTCACCCGAGGGGAACTATGGCTACACCTTC	CASSPEGNYGYTF
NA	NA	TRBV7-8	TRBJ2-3	TGTGCCAGCAGCTTAGTTGGACAGTTTGCGGATACGCAGTATTTT	CASSLVGQFADTQYF
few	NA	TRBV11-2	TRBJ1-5	TGTGCCAGCAGCTTAGTTGCCGGGTACAATCAGCCCCAGCATTTT	CASSLVAGYNQPQHF
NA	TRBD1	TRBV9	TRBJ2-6	TGTGCCAGCAGCCAGAGACAGGGGGCCTTCTCTGGGGCCAACGTCCTGACTTTC	CASSQRQGAFSGANVLTF
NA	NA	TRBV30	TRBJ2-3	TGTGCCTGGAGTTACTCGGGGGCTCAGGATACGCAGTATTTT	CAWSYSGAQDTQYF
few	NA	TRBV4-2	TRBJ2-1	TGTGCCAGCACCCCTAGTATGGCGGGGGCTTACAATGAGCAGTTCTTC	CASTPSMAGAYNEQFF
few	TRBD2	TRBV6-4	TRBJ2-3	TGTGCCAGCAGTGCCTTCTCTTCTAGCGGTAGCACAGATACGCAGTATTTT	CASSAFSSSGSTDTQYF
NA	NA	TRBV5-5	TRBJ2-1	TGTGCCAGCAGCTTGGTTGCGGGGCCTAACAATGAGCAGTTCTTC	CASSLVAGPNNEQFF
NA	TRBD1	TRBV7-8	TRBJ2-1	TGTGCCAGCAGCTTAGCGTGGACAGGGGGCGATGAGCAGTTCTTC	CASSLAWTGGDEQFF
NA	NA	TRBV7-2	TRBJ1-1	TGTGCCAGCAGCTTAGCGTGGATGGGGGACGAAGCTTTCTTT	CASSLAWMGDEAFF
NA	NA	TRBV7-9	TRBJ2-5	TGTGCCAGCAGCTTAGCGGCGTCTTCGGGCGGGGAGACCCAGTACTTC	CASSLAASSGGETQYF
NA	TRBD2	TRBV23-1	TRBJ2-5	TGCGCCAGCAGTCAAAACCGGGGGGGACGACAAGAGACCCAGTACTTC	CASSQNRGGRQETQYF
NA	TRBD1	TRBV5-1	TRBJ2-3	TGCGCCAGCAGCCCCGGGACAGCCACAGATACGCAGTATTTT	CASSPGTATDTQYF
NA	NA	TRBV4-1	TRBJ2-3	TGCGCCAGCAGCCAGTCCCTCCGGGAGAAGTCGAAGCATCGTACGCAGTATTTT	CASSQSLREKSKHRTQYF
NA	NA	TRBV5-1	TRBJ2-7	TGCGCCAGCAGCTTGGAGGGACTTCCCCAGTACTTC	CASSLEGLPQYF
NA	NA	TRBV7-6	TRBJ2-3	TGTGCCAGCAGCTTAGGTGGGGGGGCCTTAGATACGCAGTATTTT	CASSLGGGALDTQYF
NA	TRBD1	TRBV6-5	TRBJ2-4	TGTGCCAGCAGTTACGACAGGGGAAGAAACATTCAGTACTTC	CASSYDRGRNIQYF
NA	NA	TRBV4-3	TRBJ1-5	TGCGCCAGCAGCCGGACAGTAGGACAGCCCCAGCATTTT	CASSRTVGQPQHF
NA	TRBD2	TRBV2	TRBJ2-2	TGTGCCAGCAGTGAATACGGGAGGGAGAACACCGGGGAGCTGTTTTTT	CASSEYGRENTGELFF
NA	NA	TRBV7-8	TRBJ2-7	TGTGCCAGCAGCTTAGCGGGTTTACACGAGCAGTACTTC	CASSLAGLHEQYF
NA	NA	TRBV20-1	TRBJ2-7	TGCAGTGCGCCTCACAGGGACGAGCAGTACTTC	CSAPHRDEQYF
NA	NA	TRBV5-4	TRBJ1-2	TGTGCCAGCAGCTTGGTACTCCTGGGGGGCTACACCTTC	CASSLVLLGGYTF
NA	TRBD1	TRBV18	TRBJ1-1	TGTGCCAGCTCACCTAACGGACAGGGTAATGAAGCTTTCTTT	CASSPNGQGNEAFF
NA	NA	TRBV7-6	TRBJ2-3	TGTGCCAGCAGCTTAGGAGGGGGTTTCACAGATACGCAGTATTTT	CASSLGGGFTDTQYF
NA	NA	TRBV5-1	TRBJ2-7	TGCGCCAGCAGCACCGGGACGGGGACCTACGAGCAGTACTTC	CASSTGTGTYEQYF
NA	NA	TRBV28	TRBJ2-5	TGTGCCAGCAGGGACAAGGGCTGGGTTCGCCAAGAGACCCAGTACTTC	CASRDKGWVRQETQYF
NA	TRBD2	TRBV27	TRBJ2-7	TGTGCCAGCTCCTTCCAGCGGGGCACGGGGGAGCAGTACTTC	CASSFQRGTGEQYF
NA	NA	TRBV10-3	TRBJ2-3	TGTGCCATCTCGAGCACAGATACGCAGTATTTT	CAISSTDTQYF
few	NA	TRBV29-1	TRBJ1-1	TGCAGCGTTGCCTGGCATACTGAAGCTTTCTTT	CSVAWHTEAFF
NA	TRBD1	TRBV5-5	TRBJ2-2	TGTGCCAGCAGCCTTGGGGACAGCGTGGGGGAGCTGTTTTTT	CASSLGDSVGELFF
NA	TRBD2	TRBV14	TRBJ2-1	TGTGCCAGCAGCCAAGCGGGACTAGCGGGGTACAATGAGCAGTTCTTC	CASSQAGLAGYNEQFF
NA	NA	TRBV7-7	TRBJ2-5	TGTGCCAGCAGCTTAGGGAGTAGCGGCACACAAGAGACCCAGTACTTC	CASSLGSSGTQETQYF
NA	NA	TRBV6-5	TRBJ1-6	TGTGCCAGCAGTTACTCGGGGGGAAGTAGTTCACCCCTCCACTTT	CASSYSGGSSSPLHF
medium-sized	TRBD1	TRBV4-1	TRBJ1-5	TGCGCCAGCAGCCCGACAGGGTCCCCCCCCCAGCATTTT	CASSPTGSPPQHF
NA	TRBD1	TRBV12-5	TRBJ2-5	TGTGCTAGTGGTTTTGGACAGGGTCGAACCCAGTACTTC	CASGFGQGRTQYF
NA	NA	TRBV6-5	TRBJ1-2	TGTGCCAGCAGTTTCGGGGCGAACTATGGCTACACCTTC	CASSFGANYGYTF
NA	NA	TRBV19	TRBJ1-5	TGTGCCAGTAGTAGCACAGAGAATCAGCCCCAGCATTTT	CASSSTENQPQHF
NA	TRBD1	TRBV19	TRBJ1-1	TGTGCCAGTAGTCCTCGGGACAGGGGGCGTCACACTGAAGCTTTCTTT	CASSPRDRGRHTEAFF